Presented here are 9 T cell receptor beta chains from one specimen sequenced in a study of blood T cell repertoires in COVID-19. Assay used: immunoSEQ multiplex PCR; TCRdb lists only in-frame clones, some missing. The sample lists roughly 200,000 clones, 85% occurring once. Material: PBMCs or T cells enriched from blood (not recorded which). All receptors come from a man aged 40-55 years who had recovered from COVID-19.

This chain links TRBV3-1 (or the pseudogene TRBV3-2) with TRBJ1-1, with TRBD1 matching over 7 bases. Germline values: CDR1 LGHDT, CDR2 YNNKEL (reference sequence). V shed 1 base, J shed 3 bases, and the junction held 8 bases outside the gene matches. This CDR3 region has 16 residues. The CDR3 is CASSQADRQGYTEAFF. The CDR3 DNA reads TGTGCCAGCAGCCAAGCCGACCGACAGGGCTACACTGAAGCTTTCTTT.

The V gene is TRBV19, the J gene TRBJ2-7; possible D gene TRBD1, 6 bases. Germline CDR1 reads LNHDA; CDR2 reads SQIVND (reference sequence). The V end was cut by 4 bases, the J end by 7 bases, with 14 bases between. The CDR3 spans 13 residues. CDR3 protein: CASSTQGLGEQYF. CDR3 nucleotides: TGTGCCAGTAGTACACAGGGTCTGGGGGAGCAGTACTTC.

The DNA of the CDR3 is TGCGCCAGCAGCTTGGTTAGCGGGAGCCACAATGAGCAGTTCTTC. As protein: CASSLVSGSHNEQFF. This sequence joins TRBV5-1 and TRBJ2-1; 9 nucleotides agree with TRBD2. Germline V gene data show CDR1 as SGHRS and CDR2 as YFSETQ. This CDR3 region has 15 residues. V shed 0 bases and J 5 bases; nucleotides not matched to a gene: 3.

The rearrangement joins TRBV19 to TRBJ2-2, with D maybe TRBD1 (5 bases). V lost 3 bases to trimming and J lost 6 bases, with 17 bases between them. Germline V gene sequence: CDR1 LNHDA, CDR2 SQIVND (reference sequence). This CDR3 is 16 amino acids long. Here the CDR3 reads CASSIGSGLVSGELFF. CDR3 coding DNA: TGTGCCAGTAGTATCGGGTCAGGGTTAGTCTCCGGGGAGCTGTTTTTT.

The genes are TRBV7-8 and TRBJ1-2, with 7 bases lining up with TRBD1. CDR3 length equals 14 residues. J lost 4 bases, V lost 5 bases, and 7 bases had no gene match. Germline CDR1 is SGHVS and CDR2 is FQNEAQ. The CDR3 DNA reads TGTGCCAGCAGCGCGCAGGGGGTGGGCTATGGCTACACCTTC. Residues: CASSAQGVGYGYTF.

J is TRBJ2-5 and V is TRBV24-1; D remains unclear. The V and J ends lost 3 bases and 2 bases respectively, with 6 bases between them. Germline assignment: CDR1 KGHDR and CDR2 SFDVKD. The length of the CDR3 is 13 residues. The CDR3 spells CATSDDTQETQYF. As DNA, the CDR3 is TGTGCCACCAGTGATGACACGCAAGAGACCCAGTACTTC.

The chain has TRBV7-8 and TRBJ2-1, with 7 bases aligning to TRBD2. The V gene end was trimmed by 2 bases and the J gene end by 8 bases; junction bases not matched to a gene: 15. Germline CDR1 and CDR2: SGHVS and FQNEAQ. This CDR3 contains 17 residues. CDR3: CASSLLASGREGDEQFF. The CDR3 DNA follows: TGTGCCAGCAGCTTATTGGCTAGCGGCAGAGAGGGAGATGAGCAGTTCTTC.

V gene TRBV28 combines with J gene TRBJ1-5; maybe TRBD1 (5 bases). The length of the CDR3 is 15 residues. Germline CDR1 and CDR2: MDHEN and SYDVKM. V gave up 2 bases and J gave up 1 base, with 9 bases separating them. The CDR3 DNA is TGTGCCAGCAGTTTAAGGGGTAGAAGCAATCAGCCCCAGCATTTT. Protein product: CASSLRGRSNQPQHF.

This chain joins TRBV6-5 and TRBJ2-7; TRBD1 matches at 8 bases. The germline V gene encodes CDR1 MNHEY and CDR2 SVGAGI. There are 15 residues in the CDR3. J gave up 0 bases and V 6 bases, and 7 bases lay outside the gene matches. Here the CDR3 reads CASSSRGLDSYEQYF. Here the CDR3 DNA reads TGTGCCAGCAGCTCCAGGGGGCTGGACTCCTACGAGCAGTACTTC.